The 32 T cell receptor beta chains given below trace back to one sample, sequenced in a study of blood T cell repertoires in COVID-19. Here immunoSEQ multiplex PCR was the method, and the copy in TCRdb shows in-frame clones only, minus some. The data contain just over 90,000 clones, 85% to 90% of them seen just once; the ten biggest clones take up roughly 1.5%. The sequenced sample consisted of peripheral blood. The receptors shown here come from a human donor with active COVID-19. The donor label of this sample is uncertain.

The chain links TRBV7-2 to TRBJ2-2; TRBD2 aligns across 9 bases. Germline values: CDR1 SGHTA, CDR2 FQGNSA. The J segment lost 7 bases and the V segment lost 1 base, leaving 7 bases of the junction unmatched. The CDR3 covers 16 residues. For the CDR3, the DNA is TGTGCCAGCAGCTTAGAACCCGTACTAGCGGGCGGGGAGCTGTTTTTT. Translation: CASSLEPVLAGGELFF.

The count of this clone is one. V and J are TRBV10-1 and TRBJ2-7, with a weak D call TRBD1 (6 bases). Trimming pared 2 bases from V and 2 bases from J, leaving 7 bases between. This CDR3 is 13 amino acids long. Looked up from germline, CDR1 is WNHNN and CDR2 is SYGVQD (reference sequence). The CDR3 DNA is TGCGCCAGCAGTGAGGGACAGACCTACGAGCAGTACTTC. This translates into CASSEGQTYEQYF.

The gene calls are TRBV27 and TRBJ1-3; a weak D match, TRBD1 (6 bases). Trimming took off 6 bases at V and 1 base at J, with 7 bases between the two ends. Germline V gene sequence: CDR1 MNHEY, CDR2 SMNVEV (reference sequence). There are 13 residues in the CDR3. The CDR3 reads CASRRGSGNTIYF. CDR3 bases: TGTGCCAGCAGAAGGGGGTCTGGAAACACCATATATTTT.

The chain joins TRBV5-5 to TRBJ1-6; no reliable D call. Germline V lookup: CDR1 SGHKS, CDR2 YYEKEE (reference sequence). The CDR3 length is 15 residues. V lost 5 bases, J lost 4 bases, and 13 bases lay in between. This CDR3 reads CASRGDLGYNSPLHF. The CDR3 bases are TGTGCCAGCAGGGGAGATTTGGGGTATAATTCACCCCTCCACTTT.

The chain links TRBV7-2 to TRBJ1-3; possible D gene TRBD1, 5 bases. V lost 5 bases, J lost 6 bases, and 14 bases lay in between. CDR1 and CDR2 (germline): SGHTA, FQGNSA. This CDR3 has 14 amino acids. CDR3 protein: CASSPGPTENTIYF. DNA for the CDR3: TGTGCCAGCAGCCCTGGTCCGACAGAAAACACCATATATTTT.

This clone occurred once. The V and J genes are TRBV18 and TRBJ2-5; D might be TRBD2 (7 bases). The CDR3 sequence is 13 residues long. V was cut by 3 bases and J by 5 bases, with 10 bases left in between. Looked up from germline, CDR1 is KGHSH and CDR2 is LQKENI. As DNA, the CDR3 is TGTGCCAGCTCACCCGGGGGGCTGGAGACCCAGTACTTC. This codes for CASSPGGLETQYF.

This clone appeared a single time. The CDR3 sequence: CASSGLFQETQYF. The DNA of the CDR3 is TGTGCCAGCTCAGGACTATTTCAAGAGACCCAGTACTTC. The chain couples TRBV18 to TRBJ2-5, with D perhaps TRBD2 (6 bases). V was cut by 5 bases and J by 2 bases, with 9 bases left in between. There are 13 residues in the CDR3. Germline values: CDR1 KGHSH, CDR2 LQKENI.

The chain has TRBV25-1 and TRBJ2-2, with 9 bases fitting TRBD1. This CDR3 region has 18 residues. Germline V lookup: CDR1 MGHDK, CDR2 SYGVNS. The ends lost 0 bases at V and 2 bases at J; junction bases unmatched: 7. The CDR3 loop reads CASSEYMVTGGNTGELFF. In DNA form, the CDR3 reads TGTGCCAGCAGTGAATATATGGTAACAGGGGGCAACACCGGGGAGCTGTTTTTT. Supplemented by reference TRBV25-1 and TRBJ2-2, the full variable domain reads EADIYQTPRYLVIGTGKKITLECSQTMGHDKMYWYQQDPGMELHLIHYSYGVNSTEKGDLSSESTVSRIRTEHFPLTLESARPSHTSQYLCASSEYMVTGGNTGELFFGEGSRLTVL.

The J gene is TRBJ2-7, the V gene TRBV13; 9 positions match TRBD1. The CDR3 sequence is 15 residues long. Trimming at V came to 5 bases and at J to 5 bases, leaving 10 bases not matched to a gene. Germline V gene lookup returns CDR1 PRHDT and CDR2 FYEKMQ (reference sequence). CDR3 DNA: TGTGCCAGCAGCCCGAATCCGGGACAGGGTAACGAGCAGTACTTC. Translating it yields CASSPNPGQGNEQYF.

This chain uses TRBV27 with TRBJ1-4; 7 nucleotides align to TRBD1. The CDR3 consists of 16 residues. Germline loops: CDR1 MNHEY, CDR2 SMNVEV (reference sequence). With V trimmed by 0 bases and J by 0 bases, 1 base remained unmatched. The CDR3 region is CASSLSGGSTNEKLFF. The CDR3 DNA follows: TGTGCCAGCAGTTTATCAGGGGGCTCAACTAATGAAAAACTGTTTTTT. Based on the CDR3 plus reference TRBV27 and TRBJ1-4, the full variable domain is EAQVTQNPRYLITVTGKKLTVTCSQNMNHEYMSWYRQDPGLGLRQIYYSMNVEVTDKGDVPEGYKVSRKEKRNFPLILESPSPNQTSLYFCASSLSGGSTNEKLFFGSGTQLSVL.

As for this clone: Other nucleotide sequences in the sample specify the same CDR3. The rearrangement joins TRBV4-3 to TRBJ2-1; D perhaps matches TRBD1 (5 bases). CDR1 and CDR2 from the germline V gene are LGHNA and YSLEER. With 0 bases removed from V and 0 bases from J, the gap between germline ends came to 9 bases. The CDR3 contains 16 residues. CDR3 DNA sequence: TGCGCCAGCAGCCAAGAAGCGACAGTCTCCTACAATGAGCAGTTCTTC. As protein: CASSQEATVSYNEQFF.

The chain joins TRBV5-1 to TRBJ1-3; D remains ambiguous. V shed 4 bases and J shed 0 bases, with 2 bases lying between them. The CDR3 sequence is 12 residues long. Germline V gives CDR1 SGHRS, CDR2 YFSETQ. CDR3 nucleotides: TGCGCCAGCAGCCTCTCTGGAAACACCATATATTTT. This codes for CASSLSGNTIYF.

The rearrangement links TRBV5-4 to TRBJ2-7; TRBD2 aligns across 14 bases. Germline V gives CDR1 SGHNT, CDR2 YYREEE (reference sequence). There are 16 residues in the CDR3. V lost 5 bases, J lost 2 bases, and 6 bases stayed unmatched. CDR3 amino acids: CASSPGTSGSTYEQYF. CDR3 nucleotides: TGTGCCAGCAGTCCCGGGACTAGCGGGAGCACCTACGAGCAGTACTTC.

The chain couples TRBV5-1 to TRBJ1-2, with TRBD1 identical over 8 bases. Looked up from germline, CDR1 is SGHRS and CDR2 is YFSETQ. Trimming took 0 bases from V and 8 from J; bases not matched to a gene: 9. The CDR3 extends over 15 amino acids. CDR3 nucleotide sequence: TGCGCCAGCAGCTTGGAAGGACAGGGCCGAGGAGGCTACACCTTC. Translating it yields CASSLEGQGRGGYTF.

This sequence joins TRBV19 and TRBJ1-5; TRBD1 is a possible D gene (6 bases). Germline assignment: CDR1 LNHDA and CDR2 SQIVND (reference sequence). Between the trimmed V and J ends, which lost 4 bases and 3 bases, there was a span of 10 bases. This CDR3 contains 14 residues. CDR3 sequence: CASSNQGTNQPQHF. The CDR3 bases are TGTGCCAGTAGTAATCAGGGGACCAATCAGCCCCAGCATTTT.

The chain links TRBV6-5 to TRBJ1-6, with a possible D match to TRBD1 (5 bases). Germline V gene data show CDR1 as MNHEY and CDR2 as SVGAGI. V was clipped by 4 bases and J by 9 bases, with 7 bases between them. This CDR3 region has 12 residues. CDR3 coding DNA: TGTGCCAGCAGTTTAAGGGGTTCACCCCTCCACTTT. This sequence encodes CASSLRGSPLHF.

The chain combines TRBV5-4 with TRBJ1-2, with TRBD1 identical over 8 bases. The trim removed 4 bases at V and 5 bases at J, leaving 7 bases unmatched. Germline CDR1 and CDR2: SGHNT and YYREEE (reference sequence). The CDR3 sequence is 14 residues long. In nucleotides, the CDR3 is TGTGCCAGCAGCCCGACGGGACAGGTTTATGGCTACACCTTC. Its translation: CASSPTGQVYGYTF.

The chain combines TRBV7-2 with TRBJ2-5; TRBD2 aligns across 12 bases. V trimming: 3 bases; J trimming: 2 bases; junction bases outside the gene matches: 4. CDR3 size: 16 residues. Germline CDR1 and CDR2: SGHTA and FQGNSA. The CDR3 DNA sequence: TGTGCCAGCAGCTTGACTAGCGGGGGAGCACAAGAGACCCAGTACTTC. Its translation: CASSLTSGGAQETQYF.

The rearrangement links TRBV6-5 to TRBJ2-3, with a weak D call TRBD2 (6 bases). The V and J ends lost 7 bases and 2 bases respectively, with 13 bases between them. The CDR3 has 14 residues. Per germline, CDR1 MNHEY and CDR2 SVGAGI. CDR3 protein: CASTGGDPTDTQYF. CDR3 nucleotides: TGTGCCAGCACTGGCGGGGATCCCACAGATACGCAGTATTTT.

This chain links TRBV5-1 with TRBJ2-7; 12 bases map to TRBD2. CDR3 length equals 15 residues. Germline assignment: CDR1 SGHRS and CDR2 YFSETQ. Germline trimming cut 4 bases from V and 4 bases from J; bases unmatched to any gene: 6. CDR3 amino acids: CASSETSGGQYEQYF. Written as DNA, the CDR3 is TGCGCCAGCAGCGAGACTAGCGGGGGCCAATACGAGCAGTACTTC.

This chain links TRBV6-2 or TRBV6-3 with TRBJ1-4; 7 bases are shared with TRBD1. The CDR3 covers 16 residues. Germline V gene sequence: CDR1 MNHEY, CDR2 SVGEGT. Trimming took 0 bases from V and 5 from J; bases not matched to a gene: 6. For the CDR3, the DNA is TGTGCCAGCAGTTACTCTCCGGGACAGAACAATGAAAAACTGTTTTTT. It specifies CASSYSPGQNNEKLFF.

This chain uses TRBV13 with TRBJ2-7; 7 bases fit TRBD2. The CDR3 runs to 14 residues. Germline loops: CDR1 PRHDT, CDR2 FYEKMQ (reference sequence). Unmatched junction bases numbered 1, after V lost 2 bases and J lost 0 bases. For the CDR3, the DNA is TGTGCCAGCAGCTTAAGCGGGATCTCCTACGAGCAGTACTTC. Encoded protein: CASSLSGISYEQYF. The variable domain in full, completed from reference TRBV13 and TRBJ2-7, reads AAGVIQSPRHLIKEKRETATLKCYPIPRHDTVYWYQQGPGQDPQFLISFYEKMQSDKGSIPDRFSAQQFSDYHSELNMSSLELGDSALYFCASSLSGISYEQYFGPGTRLTVT.

This clone was recorded a few times. The chain is built from TRBV5-1 and TRBJ2-7; tentatively, D is TRBD1 (6 bases). Trimming cost V 5 bases and J 4 bases, with 10 bases left between them. Germline CDR1 reads SGHRS; CDR2 reads YFSETQ. The CDR3 covers 12 residues. This CDR3 is CASRGAEYEQYF. The CDR3 DNA reads as TGCGCCAGCAGGGGGGCGGAGTACGAGCAGTACTTC.

V and J are TRBV2 and TRBJ1-4; 7 bases map to TRBD1. With 6 bases clipped from V and 4 bases from J, the junction kept 5 bases outside the gene matches. CDR3 length equals 14 residues. From germline, CDR1 is SNHLY and CDR2 FYNNEI. This CDR3 is CASRGTAFNEKLFF. DNA of the CDR3: TGTGCCAGCAGAGGGACAGCTTTTAATGAAAAACTGTTTTTT.

The CDR3 spells CASSVGGGLTDTQYF. DNA of the CDR3: TGTGCCAGCAGCGTAGGCGGGGGCCTCACAGATACGCAGTATTTT. The chain combines TRBV9 with TRBJ2-3; a possible D gene is TRBD2 (7 bases). Germline assignment: CDR1 SGDLS and CDR2 YYNGEE. V lost 0 bases and J lost 2, with 10 bases in between. The CDR3 is 15 amino acids. Combining the CDR3 with reference TRBV9 and TRBJ2-3 gives the whole variable domain DSGVTQTPKHLITATGQRVTLRCSPRSGDLSVYWYQQSLDQGLQFLIQYYNGEERAKGNILERFSAQQFPDLHSELNLSSLELGDSALYFCASSVGGGLTDTQYFGPGTRLTVL.

The chain is built from TRBV19 and TRBJ1-2; TRBD1 aligns across 8 bases. J lost 8 bases, V lost 4 bases, and 27 bases had no gene match. This CDR3 is built from 20 residues. Germline CDR1 LNHDA, CDR2 SQIVND (reference sequence). DNA for the CDR3: TGTGCCAGTAGTAAATCGGGACAGGCTAACTACGACCCCAAAGTACGGGGCTACACCTTC. Translation: CASSKSGQANYDPKVRGYTF.

This rearrangement joins TRBV27 to TRBJ2-2, with 12 bases fitting TRBD2. Germline V lookup: CDR1 MNHEY, CDR2 SMNVEV (reference sequence). The ends lost 4 bases at V and 4 bases at J; junction bases unmatched: 10. This CDR3 has 18 amino acids. The CDR3 sequence: CASSYPLGLAGSTGELFF. In DNA form, the CDR3 reads TGTGCCAGCAGTTACCCATTAGGACTAGCGGGGTCCACCGGGGAGCTGTTTTTT.

The chain carries TRBV5-4 and TRBJ2-1, with 12 nucleotides matching TRBD2. The CDR3 is made up of 16 amino acids. Germline V lookup: CDR1 SGHNT, CDR2 YYREEE (reference sequence). After removal of 2 bases from V and 7 bases from J, the junction contained 7 bases not matched to a gene. CDR3 in amino acids: CASSFPTSGGRNEQFF. DNA for the CDR3: TGTGCCAGCAGCTTTCCGACTAGCGGGGGAAGGAATGAGCAGTTCTTC. Using reference TRBV5-4 and TRBJ2-1 for the parts outside the CDR3, the full variable domain is ETGVTQSPTHLIKTRGQQVTLRCSSQSGHNTVSWYQQALGQGPQFIFQYYREEENGRGNFPPRFSGLQFPNYSSELNVNALELDDSALYLCASSFPTSGGRNEQFFGPGTRLTVL.

The chain employs TRBV7-8 and TRBJ2-5; 10 nucleotides agree with TRBD2. Germline V gives CDR1 SGHVS, CDR2 FQNEAQ. Trimming took 4 bases from V and 5 from J; bases not matched to a gene: 16. CDR3 length equals 18 residues. The CDR3 DNA is TGTGCCAGCAGCTCCCGGGTAGCGGGGGGCCCGGGATCTGAGACCCAGTACTTC. Translating it yields CASSSRVAGGPGSETQYF.

The J gene is TRBJ1-6, the V gene TRBV5-5; D possibly corresponds to TRBD1 (6 bases). The CDR3 has 17 residues. From germline, CDR1 is SGHKS and CDR2 YYEKEE (reference sequence). The germline V and J ends were trimmed by 5 bases and 0 bases, with 15 bases remaining between them. This CDR3 reads CASRAGTQSSYNSPLHF. In nucleotides, the CDR3 is TGTGCCAGCAGAGCCGGGACACAGAGCTCCTATAATTCACCCCTCCACTTT. Based on the CDR3 plus reference TRBV5-5 and TRBJ1-6, the full variable domain is DAGVTQSPTHLIKTRGQQVTLRCSPISGHKSVSWYQQVLGQGPQFIFQYYEKEERGRGNFPDRFSARQFPNYSSELNVNALLLGDSALYLCASRAGTQSSYNSPLHFGNGTRLTVT.

V and J are TRBV19 and TRBJ2-1; a weak D match, TRBD2 (7 bases). Germline CDR1 and CDR2: LNHDA and SQIVND (reference sequence). Trimming removed 7 bases at V and 5 bases at J, with 12 bases between. CDR3 length: 13 amino acids. CDR3 nucleotides: TGTGCCAGTAAGGGGGGGGTACACAATGAGCAGTTCTTC. Translated, it gives CASKGGVHNEQFF.

V is TRBV7-3 and J is TRBJ1-6; D possibly corresponds to TRBD1 (6 bases). V gave up 5 bases and J gave up 10 bases, with 18 bases separating them. This CDR3 spans 15 amino acids. Germline values: CDR1 SGHTA, CDR2 FQGTGA. As DNA, the CDR3 is TGTGCCAGCAGCACCGGGGACACCCCAGACTCACCCCTCCACTTT. This codes for CASSTGDTPDSPLHF.